This paragraph covers one TCR beta chain sequence. This sample is drawn from a study of preoperative IRX-2 immunotherapy in early breast cancer. The data were produced by immunoSEQ multiplex PCR, yet TCRdb's version contains in-frame clones alone and is incomplete. The table lists 40,000 to 50,000 clones, 60% to 80% of them singletons. Treatment meaning: preoperative locoregional IRX-2 cytokine immunotherapy. The input for sequencing was tumor tissue, taken after IRX-2 immunotherapy. This clonotype originated in a human donor with breast cancer.

CDR3 residues: CAIREGQGGLYNEQFF. CDR3 DNA: TGTGCCATCAGGGAAGGACAGGGAGGACTCTACAATGAGCAGTTCTTC. The chain has TRBV6-4 and TRBJ2-1; 8 positions match TRBD1. Germline CDR1 and CDR2: MRHNA and SNTAGT. J gave up 3 bases and V 10 bases, and 14 bases lay outside the gene matches. The CDR3 runs to 16 residues.